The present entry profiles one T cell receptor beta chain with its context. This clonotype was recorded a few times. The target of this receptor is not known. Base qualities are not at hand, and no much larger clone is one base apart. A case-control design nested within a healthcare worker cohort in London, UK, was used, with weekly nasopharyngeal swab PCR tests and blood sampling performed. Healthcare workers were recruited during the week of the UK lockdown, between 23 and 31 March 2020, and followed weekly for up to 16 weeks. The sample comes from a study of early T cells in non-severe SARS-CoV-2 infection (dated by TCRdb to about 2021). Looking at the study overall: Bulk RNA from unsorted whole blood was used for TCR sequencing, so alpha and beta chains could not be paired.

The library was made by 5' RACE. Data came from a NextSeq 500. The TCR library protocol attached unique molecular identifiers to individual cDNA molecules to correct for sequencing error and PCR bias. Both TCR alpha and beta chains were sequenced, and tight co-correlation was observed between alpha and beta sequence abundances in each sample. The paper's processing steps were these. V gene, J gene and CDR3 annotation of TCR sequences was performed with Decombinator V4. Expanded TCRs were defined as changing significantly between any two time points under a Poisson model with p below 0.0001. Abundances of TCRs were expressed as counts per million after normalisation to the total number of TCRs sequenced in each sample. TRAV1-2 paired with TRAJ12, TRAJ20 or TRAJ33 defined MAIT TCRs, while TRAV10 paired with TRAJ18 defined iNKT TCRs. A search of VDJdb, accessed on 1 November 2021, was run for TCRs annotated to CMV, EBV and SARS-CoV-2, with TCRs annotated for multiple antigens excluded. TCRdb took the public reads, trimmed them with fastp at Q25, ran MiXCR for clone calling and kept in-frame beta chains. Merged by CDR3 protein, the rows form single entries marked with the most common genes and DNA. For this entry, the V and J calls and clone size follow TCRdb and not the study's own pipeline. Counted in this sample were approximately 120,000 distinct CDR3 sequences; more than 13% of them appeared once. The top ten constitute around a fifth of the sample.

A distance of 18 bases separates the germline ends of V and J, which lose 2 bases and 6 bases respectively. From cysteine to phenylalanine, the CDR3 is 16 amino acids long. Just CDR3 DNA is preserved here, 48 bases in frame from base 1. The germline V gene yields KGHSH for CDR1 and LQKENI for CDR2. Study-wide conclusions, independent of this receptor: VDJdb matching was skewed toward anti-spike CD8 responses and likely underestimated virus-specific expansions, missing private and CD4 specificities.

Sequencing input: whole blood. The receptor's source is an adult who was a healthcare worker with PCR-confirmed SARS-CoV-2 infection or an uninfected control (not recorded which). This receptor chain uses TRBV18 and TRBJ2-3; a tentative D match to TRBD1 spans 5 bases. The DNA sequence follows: TGTGCCAGCTCACCAAACGGGCAAGGGGCAGGGGATACGCAGTATTTT. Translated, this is CASSPNGQGAGDTQYF. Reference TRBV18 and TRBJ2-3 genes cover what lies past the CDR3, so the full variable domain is NAGVMQNPRHLVRRRGQEARLRCSPMKGHSHVYWYRQLPEEGLKFMVYLQKENIIDESGMPKERFSAEFPKEGPSILRIQQVVRGDSAAYFCASSPNGQGAGDTQYFGPGTRLTVL.